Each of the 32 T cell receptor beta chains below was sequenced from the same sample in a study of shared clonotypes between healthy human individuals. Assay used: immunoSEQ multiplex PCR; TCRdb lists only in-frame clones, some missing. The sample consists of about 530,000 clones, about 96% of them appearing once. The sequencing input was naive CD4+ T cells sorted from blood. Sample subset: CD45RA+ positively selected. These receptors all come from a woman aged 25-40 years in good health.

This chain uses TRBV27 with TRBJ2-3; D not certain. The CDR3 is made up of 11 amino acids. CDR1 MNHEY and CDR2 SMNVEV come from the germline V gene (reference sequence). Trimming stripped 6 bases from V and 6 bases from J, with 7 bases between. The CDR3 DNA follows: TGTGCCAGCAGGCAAGGGGATACGCAGTATTTT. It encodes CASRQGDTQYF.

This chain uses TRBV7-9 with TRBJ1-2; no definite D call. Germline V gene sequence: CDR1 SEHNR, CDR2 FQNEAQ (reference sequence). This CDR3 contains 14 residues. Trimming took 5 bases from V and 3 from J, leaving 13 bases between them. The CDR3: CASSARAFDYGYTF. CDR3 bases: TGTGCCAGCAGCGCGAGGGCGTTCGACTATGGCTACACCTTC.

The CDR3 coding sequence is TGTGCCAGCAGTTACGTAGCCTCTGGGGCCAACGTCCTGACTTTC. Amino acid sequence: CASSYVASGANVLTF. This sequence joins TRBV6-6 and TRBJ2-6; no clear D gene. CDR1 is MNHNY and CDR2 is SVGAGI in the germline V gene (reference sequence). Trimming stripped 2 bases from V and 0 bases from J, with 5 bases between. This CDR3 is built from 15 residues.

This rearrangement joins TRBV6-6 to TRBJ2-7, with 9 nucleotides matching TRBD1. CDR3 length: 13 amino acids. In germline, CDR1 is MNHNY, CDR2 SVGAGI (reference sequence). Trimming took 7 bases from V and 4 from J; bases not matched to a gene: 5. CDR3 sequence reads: CASTAGQGYEQYF. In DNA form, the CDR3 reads TGTGCCAGCACTGCGGGACAGGGTTACGAGCAGTACTTC.

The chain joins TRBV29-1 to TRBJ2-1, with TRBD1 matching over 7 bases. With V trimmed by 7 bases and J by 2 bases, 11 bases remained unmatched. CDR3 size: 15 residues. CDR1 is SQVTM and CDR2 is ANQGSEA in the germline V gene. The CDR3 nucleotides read TGCAGCGGTACCAGACAGGGATTCCCCTACAATGAGCAGTTCTTC. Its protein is CSGTRQGFPYNEQFF.

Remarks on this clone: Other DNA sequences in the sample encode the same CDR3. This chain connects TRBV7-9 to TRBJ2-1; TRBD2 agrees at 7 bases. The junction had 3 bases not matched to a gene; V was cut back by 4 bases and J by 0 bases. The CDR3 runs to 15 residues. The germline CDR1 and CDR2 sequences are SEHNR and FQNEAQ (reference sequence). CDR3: CASSSRGSSYNEQFF. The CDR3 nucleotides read TGTGCCAGCAGCTCACGCGGGAGCTCCTACAATGAGCAGTTCTTC.

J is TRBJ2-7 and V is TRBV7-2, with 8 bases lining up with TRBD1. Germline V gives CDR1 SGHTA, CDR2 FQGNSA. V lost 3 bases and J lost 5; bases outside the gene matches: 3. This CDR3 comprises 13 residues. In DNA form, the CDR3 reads TGTGCCAGCAGCTTCTCAGGGGGCCACGAGCAGTACTTC. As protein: CASSFSGGHEQYF.

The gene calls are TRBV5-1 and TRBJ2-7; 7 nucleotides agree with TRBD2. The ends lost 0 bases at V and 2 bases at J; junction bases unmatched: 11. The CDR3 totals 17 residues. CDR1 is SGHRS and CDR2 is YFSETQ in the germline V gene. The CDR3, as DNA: TGCGCCAGCAGCTTGGCCCGTGGCGGGAGTAAGGCCTACGAGCAGTACTTC. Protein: CASSLARGGSKAYEQYF.

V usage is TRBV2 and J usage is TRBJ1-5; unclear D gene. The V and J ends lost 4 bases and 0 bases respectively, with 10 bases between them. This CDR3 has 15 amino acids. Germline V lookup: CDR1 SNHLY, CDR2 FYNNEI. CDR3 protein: CASSATDPSNQPQHF. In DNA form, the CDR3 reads TGTGCCAGCAGTGCTACAGATCCTAGCAATCAGCCCCAGCATTTT.

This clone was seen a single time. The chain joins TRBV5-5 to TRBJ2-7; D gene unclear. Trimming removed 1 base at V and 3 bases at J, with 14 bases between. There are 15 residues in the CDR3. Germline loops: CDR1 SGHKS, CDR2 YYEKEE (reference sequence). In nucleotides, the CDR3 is TGTGCCAGCAGCTTGAGTCCAGGAAGAAACTACGAGCAGTACTTC. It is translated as CASSLSPGRNYEQYF.

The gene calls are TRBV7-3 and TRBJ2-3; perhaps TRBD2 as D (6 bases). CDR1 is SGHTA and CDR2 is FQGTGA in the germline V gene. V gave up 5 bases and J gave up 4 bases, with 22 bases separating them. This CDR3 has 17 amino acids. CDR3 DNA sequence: TGTGCCAGCAGCAATACCGGAGGGACTTCGGGCGCAGATACGCAGTATTTT. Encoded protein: CASSNTGGTSGADTQYF.

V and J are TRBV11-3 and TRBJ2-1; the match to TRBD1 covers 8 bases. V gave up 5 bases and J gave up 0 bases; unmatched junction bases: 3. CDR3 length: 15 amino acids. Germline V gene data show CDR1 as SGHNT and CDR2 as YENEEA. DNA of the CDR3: TGTGCCAGCAGCCACGACAGGGGCTCCTACAATGAGCAGTTCTTC. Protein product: CASSHDRGSYNEQFF.

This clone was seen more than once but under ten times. The CDR3 DNA reads TGTGCCAGCAGTACTGGACAGCACAATCAGCCCCAGCATTTT. It codes for CASSTGQHNQPQHF. The rearrangement links TRBV6-5 to TRBJ1-5; a weak D match, TRBD1 (6 bases). This CDR3 has 14 residues. Germline values: CDR1 MNHEY, CDR2 SVGAGI. V was pared by 5 bases and J by 3 bases, with 11 bases between.

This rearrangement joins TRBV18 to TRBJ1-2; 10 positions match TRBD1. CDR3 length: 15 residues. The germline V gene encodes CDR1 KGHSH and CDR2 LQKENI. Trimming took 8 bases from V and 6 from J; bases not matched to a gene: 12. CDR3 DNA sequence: TGTGCCAGCACCCGACAGGGGGCGGTGAGCGATGGCTACACCTTC. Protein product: CASTRQGAVSDGYTF.

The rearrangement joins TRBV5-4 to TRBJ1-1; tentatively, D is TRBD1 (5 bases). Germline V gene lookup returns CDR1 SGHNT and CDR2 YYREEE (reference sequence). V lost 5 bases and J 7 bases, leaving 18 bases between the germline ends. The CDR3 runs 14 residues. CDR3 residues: CASRPGNPGDEAFF. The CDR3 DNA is TGTGCCAGCAGACCTGGGAACCCGGGGGATGAAGCTTTCTTT.

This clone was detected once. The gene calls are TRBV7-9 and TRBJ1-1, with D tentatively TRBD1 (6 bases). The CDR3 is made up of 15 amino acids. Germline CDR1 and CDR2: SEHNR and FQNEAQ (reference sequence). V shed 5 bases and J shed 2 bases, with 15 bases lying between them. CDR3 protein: CASSGYRELNTEAFF. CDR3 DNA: TGTGCCAGCAGCGGCTACAGGGAACTTAACACTGAAGCTTTCTTT.

The DNA for the CDR3 is TGTGCCAGCAGCCGGCCGATCGAGCAGTACTTC. It encodes CASSRPIEQYF. The chain recombines TRBV6-1 with TRBJ2-7; D uncertain. Per the germline V gene, CDR1 is MNHNS and CDR2 is SASEGT. Trimming shortened V by 6 bases and J by 6 bases, and 9 bases separated the two germline ends. The CDR3 covers 11 residues.

The CDR3 reads CASSQVSGELFF. The CDR3, as DNA: TGCGCCAGCAGCCAAGTTTCGGGGGAGCTGTTTTTT. The J gene is TRBJ2-2, the V gene TRBV4-1; unclear D gene. CDR3 length equals 12 residues. The germline gives CDR1 MGHRA, CDR2 YSYEKL. The V end was cut by 1 base, the J end by 8 bases, with 5 bases between.

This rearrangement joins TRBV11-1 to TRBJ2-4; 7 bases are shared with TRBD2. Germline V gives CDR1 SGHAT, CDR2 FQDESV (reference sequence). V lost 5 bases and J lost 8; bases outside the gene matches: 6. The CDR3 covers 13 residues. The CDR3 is CASSVGGRDIQYF. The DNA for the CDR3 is TGTGCCAGCAGCGTCGGAGGGAGGGACATTCAGTACTTC. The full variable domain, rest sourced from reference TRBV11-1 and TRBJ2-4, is EAEVAQSPRYKITEKSQAVAFWCDPISGHATLYWYRQILGQGPELLVQFQDESVVDDSQLPKDRFSAERLKGVDSTLKIQPAELGDSAMYLCASSVGGRDIQYFGAGTRLSVL.

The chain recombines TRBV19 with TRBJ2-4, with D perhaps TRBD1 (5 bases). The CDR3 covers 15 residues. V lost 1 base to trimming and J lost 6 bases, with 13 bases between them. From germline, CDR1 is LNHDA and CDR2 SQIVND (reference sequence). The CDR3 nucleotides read TGTGCCAGTAGTATAGTCCCGCAGGGTTCAAACATTCAGTACTTC. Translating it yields CASSIVPQGSNIQYF.

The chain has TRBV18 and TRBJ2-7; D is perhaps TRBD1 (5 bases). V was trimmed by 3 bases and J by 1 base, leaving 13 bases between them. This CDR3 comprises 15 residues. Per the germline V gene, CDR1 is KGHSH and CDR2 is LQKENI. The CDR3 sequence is CASSPVDGQSYEQYF. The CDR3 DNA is TGTGCCAGCTCACCCGTTGACGGACAATCCTACGAGCAGTACTTC. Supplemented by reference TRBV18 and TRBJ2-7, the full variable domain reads NAGVMQNPRHLVRRRGQEARLRCSPMKGHSHVYWYRQLPEEGLKFMVYLQKENIIDESGMPKERFSAEFPKEGPSILRIQQVVRGDSAAYFCASSPVDGQSYEQYFGPGTRLTVT.

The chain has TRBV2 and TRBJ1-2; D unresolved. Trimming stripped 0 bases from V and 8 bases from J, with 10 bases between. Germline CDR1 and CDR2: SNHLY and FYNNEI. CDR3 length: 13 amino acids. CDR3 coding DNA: TGTGCCAGCAGTGAAGCGCTCCCACAGGGCTACACCTTC. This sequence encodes CASSEALPQGYTF.

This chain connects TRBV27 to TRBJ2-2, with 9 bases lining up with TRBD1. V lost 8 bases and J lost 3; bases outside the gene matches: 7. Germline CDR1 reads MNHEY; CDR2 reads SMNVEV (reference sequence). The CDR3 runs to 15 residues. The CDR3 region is CASLAGTGYTGELFF. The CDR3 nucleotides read TGTGCCAGCCTCGCAGGGACAGGGTACACCGGGGAGCTGTTTTTT.

The CDR3 DNA reads TGTGCCAGCACCAAACCTGGGGGCCACGAGCAGTACTTC. The encoded protein is CASTKPGGHEQYF. This chain links TRBV6-1 with TRBJ2-7; a weak D match, TRBD1 (6 bases). V gave up 7 bases and J gave up 5 bases, with 15 bases separating them. The CDR3 has 13 amino acids. Germline lookup yields CDR1 MNHNS and CDR2 SASEGT.

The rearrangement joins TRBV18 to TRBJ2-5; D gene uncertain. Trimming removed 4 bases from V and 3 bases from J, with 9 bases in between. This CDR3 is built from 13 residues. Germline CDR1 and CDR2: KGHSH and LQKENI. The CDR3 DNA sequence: TGTGCCAGCTCACGAACATTGGAAGAGACCCAGTACTTC. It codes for CASSRTLEETQYF.

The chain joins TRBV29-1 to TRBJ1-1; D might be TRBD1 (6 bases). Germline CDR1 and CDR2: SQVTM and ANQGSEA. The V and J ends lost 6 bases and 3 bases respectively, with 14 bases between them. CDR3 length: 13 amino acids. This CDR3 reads CSVQINRDTEAFF. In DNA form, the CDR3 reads TGCAGCGTACAAATAAACAGGGACACTGAAGCTTTCTTT.

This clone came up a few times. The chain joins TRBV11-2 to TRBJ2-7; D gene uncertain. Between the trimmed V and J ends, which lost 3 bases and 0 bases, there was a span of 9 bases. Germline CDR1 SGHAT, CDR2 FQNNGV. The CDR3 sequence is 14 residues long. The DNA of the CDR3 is TGTGCCAGCAGCTTCTACGTGGCCTCCTACGAGCAGTACTTC. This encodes CASSFYVASYEQYF.

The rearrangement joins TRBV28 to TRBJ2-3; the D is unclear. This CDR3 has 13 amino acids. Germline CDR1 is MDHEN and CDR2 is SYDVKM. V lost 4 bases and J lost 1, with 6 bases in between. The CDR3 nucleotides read TGTGCCAGCAGTTCTTGGGGCACAGATACGCAGTATTTT. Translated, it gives CASSSWGTDTQYF.

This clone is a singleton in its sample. In DNA form, the CDR3 reads TGTGCCTGGAGTCGCGGGCCTTCTGGAAACACCATATATTTT. It specifies CAWSRGPSGNTIYF. The genes are TRBV30 and TRBJ1-3; D unclear. Deletions cut 2 bases from V and 1 base from J, with 9 bases between. This CDR3 spans 14 amino acids. From germline, CDR1 is GTSNPN and CDR2 SVGIG (reference sequence).

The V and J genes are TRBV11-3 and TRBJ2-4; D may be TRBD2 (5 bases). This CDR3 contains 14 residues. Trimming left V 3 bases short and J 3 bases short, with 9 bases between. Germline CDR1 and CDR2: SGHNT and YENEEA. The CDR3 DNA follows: TGTGCCAGCAGCTTCGGAGGTGACAAAAACATTCAGTACTTC. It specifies CASSFGGDKNIQYF.

Written as DNA, the CDR3 is TGTGCCAGCGGTGAGTTAGGAGATGGCTGCGATACGCAGTATTTT. This codes for CASGELGDGCDTQYF. The chain couples TRBV21-1 to TRBJ2-3; the table's D call TRBD2 went unverified against the DNA. TRBV21-1 is designated a pseudogene. The CDR3 has 15 residues.

Here the CDR3 DNA reads TGTGCCAGCAGTGAGACAGAGAACACTGAAGCTTTCTTT. Amino acids: CASSETENTEAFF. The chain uses TRBV6-4 and TRBJ1-1; D might be TRBD1 (5 bases). V gave up 3 bases and J gave up 1 base, with 6 bases separating them. CDR1 and CDR2 (germline): MRHNA, SNTAGT. The CDR3 loop spans 13 amino acids.